Listed below are T cell receptor beta chains from one sample, sequenced in a study of blood T cell repertoires in COVID-19. The protocol was immunoSEQ multiplex PCR, while the TCRdb copy is restricted to in-frame clones and leaves out a portion. The sample consists of approximately 160,000 clones, approximately 80% of them appearing once. Material: peripheral blood. The receptors come from a woman aged 55-69 years with acute or convalescent COVID-19. The CDR3 runs from the conserved cysteine through the conserved F or W. A D gene is named only where the DNA matches it firmly. Not every row has a clone size; where given, it reads once, few, many or a size class.

V: TRBV2
size: few
D: TRBD1
J: TRBJ1-2
DNA: TGTGCCAGCAGTGCTGGCAGGGGGCATCGTGGCTACACCTTC
CDR3: CASSAGRGHRGYTF

V: TRBV7-2
size: -
D: TRBD2
J: TRBJ2-3
DNA: TGTGCCAGCAGCTGGCAAGATAGCGGGGTCTCAACAGATACGCAGTATTTT
CDR3: CASSWQDSGVSTDTQYF

V: TRBV7-8
size: -
D: TRBD1
J: TRBJ1-2
DNA: TGTGCCAGCAGCTTAGGGGGACAGGGTTACTATGGCTACACCTTC
CDR3: CASSLGGQGYYGYTF

V: TRBV30
size: -
D: -
J: TRBJ1-6
DNA: TGTGCCTGGAGTACTGAGTCCTCCTATAATTCACCCCTCCACTTT
CDR3: CAWSTESSYNSPLHF

V: TRBV4-3
size: -
D: -
J: TRBJ1-1
DNA: TGCGCCAGCAGCCAAGATCTGGATGTCTGGGGGGGGGACACTGAAGCTTTCTTT
CDR3: CASSQDLDVWGGDTEAFF

V: TRBV7-2
size: -
D: TRBD1
J: TRBJ2-1
DNA: TGTGCCAGCAGCTCTATTGACAGGGGGTCCTACAATGAGCAGTTCTTC
CDR3: CASSSIDRGSYNEQFF

V: TRBV15
size: -
D: -
J: TRBJ2-1
DNA: TGTGCCACCAGCAGAGTTGGTGAAGGGGTCCGTTACAATGAGCAGTTCTTC
CDR3: CATSRVGEGVRYNEQFF

V: TRBV14
size: -
D: TRBD1
J: TRBJ2-2
DNA: TGTGCCAGCAGCCAAGATTGGGGACAGGTCACCACCGGGGAGCTGTTTTTT
CDR3: CASSQDWGQVTTGELFF

V: TRBV18
size: -
D: TRBD1
J: TRBJ2-1
DNA: TGTGCCAGCTCACCCGGATTACAGGGGTTCAATGAGCAGTTCTTC
CDR3: CASSPGLQGFNEQFF

V: TRBV5-1
size: -
D: TRBD2
J: TRBJ2-2
DNA: TGCGCCAGCAGGGCAGCGGGGGAGAACACCGGGGAGCTGTTTTTT
CDR3: CASRAAGENTGELFF

V: TRBV7-6
size: -
D: -
J: TRBJ1-3
DNA: TGTGCCAGCAGCTTAACGGGGACTCCTGGAAACACCATATATTTT
CDR3: CASSLTGTPGNTIYF

V: TRBV5-1
size: -
D: -
J: TRBJ1-6
DNA: TGCGCCAGCAGTACCGGTGGGGCGGCCCTCCACTTT
CDR3: CASSTGGAALHF

V: TRBV24-1
size: -
D: TRBD1
J: TRBJ2-7
DNA: TGTGCCACCAGTGATTTGAGGACAGGGACCTACGAGCAGTACTTC
CDR3: CATSDLRTGTYEQYF

V: TRBV10-3
size: -
D: TRBD2
J: TRBJ2-1
DNA: TGTGCCATCAGAACTAGCGGGGGCTACAATGAGCAGTTCTTC
CDR3: CAIRTSGGYNEQFF